The 14 T cell receptor beta chains below were found in one sample sequenced in a study of blood T cell repertoires in COVID-19. Method: immunoSEQ multiplex PCR; TCRdb's copy keeps in-frame clones and lacks some. The sample includes 220,000 or so clones, 84% of them seen just once. Sequencing used peripheral blood. The receptors here all came from a woman aged 55-69 years who had recovered from COVID-19.

The chain combines TRBV11-1 with TRBJ2-5; 9 bases line up with TRBD2. V lost 5 bases, J lost 5 bases, and 9 bases stayed unmatched. This CDR3 contains 15 residues. The germline V gene encodes CDR1 SGHAT and CDR2 FQDESV (reference sequence). The CDR3 region has the DNA TGTGCCAGCAGCATGATAGCGGGGGCCGCCGAGACCCAGTACTTC. This sequence encodes CASSMIAGAAETQYF.

A word on this clone: The junction shows a germline mismatch at one end, possibly a read error. This chain joins TRBV5-1 and TRBJ2-3; TRBD1 matches at 7 bases. This CDR3 is built from 12 residues. From germline, CDR1 is SGHRS and CDR2 YFSETQ. The CDR3 nucleotides read TGCGCCTGCAGACAGGGAACAGATACGCAGTATTTT. This codes for CACRQGTDTQYF.

The chain couples TRBV28 to TRBJ1-1; 8 nucleotides agree with TRBD1. Losses at the gene ends were 6 bases for V and 10 bases for J; bases not matched to a gene: 19. In germline, CDR1 is MDHEN, CDR2 SYDVKM. This CDR3 comprises 16 residues. The CDR3 here is CASSQTSGQGARVAFF. CDR3 coding DNA: TGTGCCAGCAGCCAAACCTCGGGGCAGGGGGCGCGGGTAGCTTTCTTT.

V and J are TRBV19 and TRBJ1-1; D not resolved. The V gene's germline CDR1 is LNHDA and CDR2 SQIVND (reference sequence). The V end lost 7 bases, the J end lost 2 bases, and 14 bases lay between the germline ends. CDR3 length equals 14 residues. The DNA of the CDR3 is TGTGCCAGTACCGATGCGGTATTAAACACTGAAGCTTTCTTT. It is translated as CASTDAVLNTEAFF.

V is TRBV7-2 and J is TRBJ2-7, with 11 bases that match TRBD1. CDR1 and CDR2 from the germline V gene are SGHTA and FQGNSA. The junction had 6 bases not matched to a gene; V was cut back by 3 bases and J by 5 bases. CDR3 size: 15 residues. CDR3 residues: CASSFRTGGDNEQYF. The CDR3 DNA reads as TGTGCCAGCAGCTTCCGGACAGGGGGCGATAACGAGCAGTACTTC.

V and J are TRBV10-3 and TRBJ1-1, with 9 positions matching TRBD1. CDR1 and CDR2 (germline): ENHRY, SYGVKD. The CDR3 contains 14 residues. The J segment lost 4 bases and the V segment lost 11 bases, leaving 11 bases of the junction unmatched. CDR3 in amino acids: CALKPGQGSTEAFF. The CDR3 DNA reads TGTGCCCTTAAACCGGGACAGGGAAGCACTGAAGCTTTCTTT.

The rearrangement uses TRBV18 and TRBJ1-3, with 7 bases fitting TRBD1. The CDR3 contains 17 residues. The junction had 8 bases not matched to a gene; V was cut back by 3 bases and J by 0 bases. Germline values: CDR1 KGHSH, CDR2 LQKENI. CDR3 region: CASSPPSGQLSGNTIYF. The CDR3 DNA follows: TGTGCCAGCTCACCGCCGTCGGGACAGCTCTCTGGAAACACCATATATTTT.

The rearrangement joins TRBV13 to TRBJ2-3, with 7 bases matching TRBD1. Per the germline V gene, CDR1 is PRHDT and CDR2 is FYEKMQ (reference sequence). V lost 1 base and J lost 7; bases outside the gene matches: 5. This CDR3 is built from 14 residues. The CDR3 nucleotides read TGTGCCAGCAGCTTAGCTAACAGGGGATATACGCAGTATTTT. Encoded protein: CASSLANRGYTQYF.

This sequence joins TRBV18 and TRBJ2-7; D remains ambiguous. Germline CDR1 reads KGHSH; CDR2 reads LQKENI. The CDR3 covers 13 residues. V dropped 0 bases and J dropped 3 bases, with 6 bases sitting between them. Here the CDR3 DNA reads TGTGCCAGCTCACCACCAGCAAGCTACGAGCAGTACTTC. Translation gives CASSPPASYEQYF. Together with reference TRBV18 and TRBJ2-7, the CDR3 gives the full variable domain: NAGVMQNPRHLVRRRGQEARLRCSPMKGHSHVYWYRQLPEEGLKFMVYLQKENIIDESGMPKERFSAEFPKEGPSILRIQQVVRGDSAAYFCASSPPASYEQYFGPGTRLTVT.

This chain links TRBV27 with TRBJ2-7, with TRBD2 matching over 7 bases. Germline loops: CDR1 MNHEY, CDR2 SMNVEV (reference sequence). This CDR3 spans 15 amino acids. Trimming at V came to 6 bases and at J to 4 bases, leaving 12 bases not matched to a gene. The DNA for the CDR3 is TGTGCCAGCAGCCTAGGTAGCGGGCCATCTTACGAGCAGTACTTC. Translation gives CASSLGSGPSYEQYF.

The chain uses TRBV4-3 and TRBJ1-5; 9 bases match TRBD1. The CDR3 is 19 residues long. V was clipped by 1 base and J by 2 bases; unmatched bases: 12. Germline assignment: CDR1 LGHNA and CDR2 YSLEER. The CDR3 DNA is TGCGCCAGCAGCCAAGGTCCAAGACAGGGGGTATGGGGCAATCAGCCCCAGCATTTT. Its translation is CASSQGPRQGVWGNQPQHF.

The J gene is TRBJ2-5, the V gene TRBV6-5; D possibly corresponds to TRBD2 (6 bases). There are 16 residues in the CDR3. CDR1 MNHEY and CDR2 SVGAGI come from the germline V gene. Trimming removed 0 bases from V and 5 bases from J, with 16 bases in between. In nucleotides, the CDR3 is TGTGCCAGCAGTTACTCTGGGCCCGTTCGGGGGGAGACCCAGTACTTC. Amino acids: CASSYSGPVRGETQYF.

The rearrangement joins TRBV7-2 to TRBJ2-5; TRBD2 agrees at 9 bases. Germline CDR1 and CDR2: SGHTA and FQGNSA. The CDR3 loop spans 17 amino acids. The V and J ends lost 5 bases and 7 bases, in that order; junction bases with no gene match: 17. For the CDR3, the DNA is TGTGCCAGCAGCCGGGCCCCTAGCGGGGCCTCAAGTCGGACCCAGTACTTC. Residues: CASSRAPSGASSRTQYF.

This clone showed up just a few times. This rearrangement joins TRBV4-2 to TRBJ1-1; D perhaps matches TRBD1 (6 bases). CDR3 size: 16 residues. Germline loops: CDR1 LGHNA, CDR2 YNFKEQ. V lost 2 bases and J lost 4, with 17 bases in between. The CDR3: CASSQWPRGAGTEAFF. As DNA, the CDR3 is TGTGCCAGCAGCCAATGGCCCCGGGGGGCAGGCACTGAAGCTTTCTTT.